This T cell receptor beta chain was sequenced in a study of blood T cells in healthy people across ages. Overall study: In model experiments, template switching was able to capture about one barcoded beta molecule for every two T cells that were present. Broader study findings: TCR beta diversity correlated strongly with naive T cell percentage.

This clonotype was counted a few times. Its target is unknown. Then a second PCR, running about 6 to 11 cycles, was carried out with a sample-barcoded 5' primer and a J-beta primer mix. Via MiXCR, TCRdb re-called the 5' RACE reads, giving one row per CDR3 protein. Among about 580,000 distinct CDR3 sequences listed, roughly 43% were seen once. Trimming cost V 0 bases and J 6 bases; bases outside gene matches: 5. The CDR3 loop spans 16 amino acids. CDR1 is DFQATT and CDR2 is SNEGSKA in the germline V gene (reference sequence). Total RNA, at least 5.5 micrograms per sample, was extracted from PBMCs. The sequenced material came from blood. The clonotype originates from a man older than 75 in good health. The chain employs TRBV20-1 and TRBJ2-1, with TRBD2 matching 13 bases. The CDR3 sequence is CSAREGTSGISNEQFF. The CDR3 nucleotides read TGCAGTGCTAGAGAAGGGACTAGCGGGATCAGCAATGAGCAGTTCTTC.